The next 17 T cell receptor beta chains were all read from a single sample in a study of T cell repertoires in cytomegalovirus infection (dated by TCRdb to between 2019 and 2020). According to the study, the label for this sample's treatment or condition signals: in vitro stimulation with specific CMV peptide epitopes to enrich CMV-specific T cells. These receptors' antigens are unknown. Reads for this sample came from an Illumina HiSeq 1500. The public sequencing data were trimmed at Q25 with fastp and processed into clonotypes with MiXCR by TCRdb, which kept only in-frame beta chains. CDR3 protein duplicates are merged, each entry listing the most common genes and DNA. This sample comprises about 900,000 distinct CDR3 sequences, approximately 32% of them detected only once. Of the sample, 13% is held by the ten largest clones. The material was cultured CD8+ T cells from PBMCs, obtained from culture after CMV antigen stimulation. The receptors were sampled from a human donor in good health (CMV status not recorded). Some clones in this sample may be carry-over from other donors' samples.

V usage is TRBV5-1 and J usage is TRBJ1-2; the D gene is possibly TRBD1 (5 bases). The CDR3 has 15 residues. Germline CDR1 and CDR2: SGHRS and YFSETQ. Trimming cost V 4 bases and J 5 bases, with 18 bases left between them. The CDR3 nucleotides read TGCGCCAGCAGCCCGATCGAGGGGAGGACGTATGGCTACACCTTC. Its protein is CASSPIEGRTYGYTF.

The chain is built from TRBV29-1 and TRBJ1-2, with 7 bases lining up with TRBD1. This CDR3 has 12 amino acids. Germline assignment: CDR1 SQVTM and CDR2 ANQGSEA. The V gene end was trimmed by 4 bases and the J gene end by 4 bases; junction bases not matched to a gene: 3. In nucleotides, the CDR3 is TGCAGCGTTGTCGGGACAGTCTATGGCTACACCTTC. Encoded protein: CSVVGTVYGYTF.

This chain links TRBV6-8 with TRBJ2-1; D unresolved. V shed 7 bases and J shed 2 bases, with 12 bases lying between them. Germline lookup yields CDR1 MNHGY and CDR2 SAAAGT. The CDR3 spans 14 residues. CDR3 sequence reads: CASTAGAAYNEQFF. The CDR3 DNA is TGTGCCAGCACCGCCGGTGCTGCCTACAATGAGCAGTTCTTC.

This clonotype was recorded at least ten times. The V gene is TRBV7-2, the J gene TRBJ1-6, with 9 nucleotides matching TRBD1. This CDR3 spans 15 amino acids. Per the germline V gene, CDR1 is SGHTA and CDR2 is FQGNSA. Trimming cost V 4 bases and J 6 bases; bases outside gene matches: 4. Here the CDR3 reads CASSWGQGLNSPLHF. For the CDR3, the DNA is TGTGCCAGCAGCTGGGGACAGGGACTTAATTCACCCCTCCACTTT.

CDR3 protein: CASRPTSGSPETQYF. The CDR3 nucleotides read TGTGCCAGCAGACCGACTAGCGGGTCTCCGGAGACGCAGTATTTT. The chain employs TRBV2 and TRBJ2-3; TRBD2 agrees at 10 bases. This CDR3 spans 15 amino acids. Germline trimming cut 6 bases from V and 9 bases from J; bases unmatched to any gene: 12. Germline V gene data show CDR1 as SNHLY and CDR2 as FYNNEI.

This sequence joins TRBV7-6 and TRBJ1-5, with D possibly TRBD1 on 5 matching bases. The V end lost 3 bases, the J end lost 9 bases, and 12 bases lay between the germline ends. There are 13 residues in the CDR3. Germline-derived CDR1 and CDR2 are SGHVS and FNYEAQ. CDR3 loop: CASSLWGIGPQHF. CDR3 DNA: TGTGCCAGCAGCTTGTGGGGGATAGGGCCCCAGCATTTT.

The rearrangement uses TRBV4-1 and TRBJ1-5; no clear D gene. The CDR3 covers 15 residues. Looked up from germline, CDR1 is MGHRA and CDR2 is YSYEKL. V lost 1 base and J 2 bases, leaving 9 bases between the germline ends. This CDR3 is CASSQAEGGNQPQHF. The CDR3 coding sequence is TGCGCCAGCAGCCAAGCGGAGGGCGGCAATCAGCCCCAGCATTTT.

The chain combines TRBV6-1 with TRBJ2-2; weak D call: TRBD1 (6 bases). Germline lookup yields CDR1 MNHNS and CDR2 SASEGT. V lost 10 bases and J lost 1, with 19 bases in between. The CDR3 runs to 16 residues. This CDR3 reads CATDIRAGVNTGELFF. CDR3 nucleotide sequence: TGTGCCACCGACATTCGGGCAGGGGTGAACACCGGGGAGCTGTTTTTT.

At least ten counts were recorded for this clonotype. V gene TRBV6-1 combines with J gene TRBJ1-5; 7 positions match TRBD1. Germline V gives CDR1 MNHNS, CDR2 SASEGT. V gave up 7 bases and J gave up 5 bases; unmatched junction bases: 8. The CDR3 is 14 amino acids. CDR3 region: CASNTRGLDQPQHF. DNA of the CDR3: TGTGCCAGCAATACCAGGGGGTTGGATCAGCCCCAGCATTTT.

This clonotype turned up a few times. The V and J genes are TRBV12-3 or TRBV12-4 and TRBJ1-2; maybe TRBD1 (6 bases). Trimming removed 7 bases at V and 6 bases at J, with 12 bases between. CDR3 length: 12 residues. Written as DNA, the CDR3 is TGTGCCAGCATTTCTACAGGGAATGGCTACACCTTC. Translation: CASISTGNGYTF.

The sample holds a few counts of this clonotype. The chain recombines TRBV27 with TRBJ2-7, with D unclear. Germline CDR1 reads MNHEY; CDR2 reads SMNVEV (reference sequence). The CDR3 extends over 16 amino acids. The V end was cut by 4 bases, the J end by 7 bases, with 23 bases between. The CDR3 nucleotides are TGTGCCAGCAGTTCCTTCGGTGGCAGTTCTTGGTTAGAGCAGTACTTC. It specifies CASSSFGGSSWLEQYF.

The chain is built from TRBV5-6 and TRBJ2-7; the D gene is possibly TRBD1 (5 bases). V was shortened by 4 bases and J by 8 bases, with 10 bases between the two germline ends. There are 11 residues in the CDR3. In germline, CDR1 is SGHDT, CDR2 YYEEEE. The CDR3 bases are TGTGCCAGCAGCGTCCCAGGGAAGCAGTACTTC. Translation gives CASSVPGKQYF.

This clonotype showed up just a few times. The chain joins TRBV28 to TRBJ2-3; 9 nucleotides agree with TRBD2. This CDR3 has 19 residues. V lost 8 bases to trimming and J lost 0 bases; unmatched junction nucleotides: 18. Looked up from germline, CDR1 is MDHEN and CDR2 is SYDVKM. In DNA, the CDR3 is TGTGCCAGCGGAGGCGGGGGGGCTCCTCTAACCTTGAGCACAGATACGCAGTATTTT. Amino acids: CASGGGGAPLTLSTDTQYF.

A remark on this clonotype: A read error may account for a junction end that differs from germline. V gene TRBV12-5 combines with J gene TRBJ1-6; D remains ambiguous. Per the germline V gene, CDR1 is LGHNT and CDR2 is FRNRAP. There are 17 residues in the CDR3. The CDR3 DNA follows: TGTACTAGTGCCCTATCCGCGGCGCTCTCCTATAATTCACCCCTCCACTTT. As protein: CTSALSAALSYNSPLHF.

V is TRBV13 and J is TRBJ1-3; 12 bases are a match to TRBD1. Germline V gives CDR1 PRHDT, CDR2 FYEKMQ (reference sequence). The CDR3 is made up of 17 amino acids. Losses at the gene ends were 5 bases for V and 3 bases for J; bases not matched to a gene: 8. The CDR3 loop reads CASSDRDRGLSGNTIYF. CDR3 coding DNA: TGTGCCAGCAGCGACCGGGACAGGGGGCTCAGTGGAAACACCATATATTTT.

With respect to this clonotype: This clone may be a read error of a much larger clone one base away. The chain has TRBV7-2 and TRBJ1-1; 8 bases line up with TRBD1. Losses at the gene ends were 5 bases for V and 2 bases for J; bases not matched to a gene: 10. The length of the CDR3 is 16 residues. Looked up from germline, CDR1 is SGHTA and CDR2 is FQGNSA. Here the CDR3 reads CASSLDRGWTNTEAFF. CDR3 DNA: TGTGCCAGCAGCCTCGACAGGGGATGGACTAACACTGAAGCTTTCTTT. The full variable domain, its missing parts supplied by reference TRBV7-2 and TRBJ1-1, is GAGVSQSPSNKVTEKGKDVELRCDPISGHTALYWYRQSLGQGLEFLIYFQGNSAPDKSGLPSDRFSAERTGGSVSTLTIQRTQQEDSAVYLCASSLDRGWTNTEAFFGQGTRLTVV.

Points on this clonotype: This may arise from a read error, as a much more abundant clone is one base away. The genes are TRBV7-2 and TRBJ2-7; D not resolved. Germline V gene lookup returns CDR1 SGHTA and CDR2 FQGNSA. CDR3 length: 13 amino acids. CDR3 DNA: TGTGCCAGCAGCTTAGGGGCTACCTACGATCAGTACGTC. Translated: CASSLGATYDQYV.